The 26 T cell receptor beta chains in this list originate from one sample, sequenced in a study of beta chain features in type 1 diabetes. Expressed TCRB transcripts were sequenced because the entire RNA isolate underwent reverse transcription. The data were produced by immunoSEQ multiplex PCR, yet TCRdb's version contains in-frame clones alone and is incomplete. The repertoire has roughly 240,000 clones, about 63% of them found once; the top ten carry about 0.051%. Sequenced input: naive CD4+ T cells from blood. The receptors were sampled from a young man in good health.

CDR3 DNA sequence: TGCGCCAGCAGTCATCAACAGATGAACACTGAAGCTTTCTTT. It is translated as CASSHQQMNTEAFF. The chain couples TRBV23-1 to TRBJ1-1; D is uncertain. TRBV23-1 is an open reading frame whose function is uncertain. With 3 bases removed from V and 0 bases from J, the gap between germline ends came to 8 bases. The CDR3 totals 14 residues.

This clone has only one observation. The genes are TRBV7-2 and TRBJ2-7; no clear D gene. The germline V and J ends were trimmed by 1 base and 7 bases, with 8 bases remaining between them. Germline CDR1 is SGHTA and CDR2 is FQGNSA. The CDR3 is 12 residues long. This CDR3 is CASSLEIREQYF. The CDR3, as DNA: TGTGCCAGCAGCTTAGAGATCCGGGAGCAGTACTTC.

V and J are TRBV18 and TRBJ1-2; 8 bases line up with TRBD1. V shed 5 bases, J shed 4 bases, and the junction held 9 bases outside the gene matches. There are 15 residues in the CDR3. Germline V gives CDR1 KGHSH, CDR2 LQKENI. CDR3 sequence reads: CASSSGQGMSYGYTF. The CDR3 DNA reads TGTGCCAGCTCATCCGGACAGGGAATGAGCTATGGCTACACCTTC.

The chain carries TRBV7-2 and TRBJ2-5; 7 bases line up with TRBD1. Germline V gene lookup returns CDR1 SGHTA and CDR2 FQGNSA. V lost 5 bases to trimming and J lost 3 bases; unmatched junction nucleotides: 3. This CDR3 region has 13 residues. The CDR3 protein is CASSRDRKETQYF. CDR3 nucleotides: TGTGCCAGCAGCCGGGACAGAAAAGAGACCCAGTACTTC.

This chain links TRBV25-1 with TRBJ2-2, with no clear D. The CDR3 spans 14 residues. Trimming cost V 4 bases and J 2 bases, with 8 bases left between them. Germline V gene lookup returns CDR1 MGHDK and CDR2 SYGVNS. CDR3 sequence reads: CASSALGNTGELFF. The CDR3, as DNA: TGTGCCAGCAGTGCTTTGGGAAACACCGGGGAGCTGTTTTTT.

The V call is TRBV29-1, the J call TRBJ2-5; D call uncertain. Germline V gives CDR1 SQVTM, CDR2 ANQGSEA. V was pared by 4 bases and J by 5 bases, with 5 bases between. The CDR3 consists of 10 residues. CDR3 sequence (DNA): TGCAGCGTTGCCTCCGAGACCCAGTACTTC. Translated, it gives CSVASETQYF.

The chain employs TRBV30 and TRBJ2-3; 10 bases fit TRBD2. Trimming removed 1 base from V and 1 base from J; junction bases left unmatched: 5. Germline V CDR1 and CDR2: GTSNPN, SVGIG (reference sequence). This CDR3 has 16 amino acids. In nucleotides, the CDR3 is TGTGCCTGGAGTGCCGTGACTAGCGGGCGCACAGATACGCAGTATTTT. This encodes CAWSAVTSGRTDTQYF.

This clone was recorded a few times. The chain couples TRBV4-3 to TRBJ2-7, with TRBD2 identical over 8 bases. CDR1 LGHNA and CDR2 YSLEER come from the germline V gene. V gave up 0 bases and J gave up 4 bases; unmatched junction bases: 11. The CDR3 runs to 17 residues. The CDR3 protein is CASSQDLEREYLYEQYF. The CDR3 bases are TGCGCCAGCAGCCAAGATCTGGAGCGGGAGTATCTGTACGAGCAGTACTTC.

The CDR3 region is CASSAGTSVDTQYF. Written as DNA, the CDR3 is TGTGCCAGCAGCGCTGGGACTAGCGTGGATACGCAGTATTTT. The chain recombines TRBV7-9 with TRBJ2-3, with 10 bases fitting TRBD2. V trimming: 5 bases; J trimming: 6 bases; junction bases outside the gene matches: 5. The CDR3 is 14 residues long. CDR1 and CDR2 from the germline V gene are SEHNR and FQNEAQ (reference sequence).

This clone turned up a few times. The V and J genes are TRBV30 and TRBJ2-3; D gene ambiguous. This CDR3 has 11 amino acids. In germline, CDR1 is GTSNPN, CDR2 SVGIG (reference sequence). The ends were cut back, 3 bases at V and 3 bases at J, with 4 bases in the middle. CDR3 sequence (DNA): TGTGCCTGGAGGGAGACAGATACGCAGTATTTT. Encoded protein: CAWRETDTQYF.

The chain is built from TRBV30 and TRBJ1-5; tentative D call: TRBD1 (5 bases). Between the trimmed V and J ends, which lost 2 bases and 4 bases, there was a span of 9 bases. Germline CDR1 and CDR2: GTSNPN and SVGIG (reference sequence). The CDR3 runs to 13 residues. The CDR3 reads CAWSSDRNQPQHF. The CDR3 DNA reads as TGTGCCTGGAGTAGTGACAGAAATCAGCCCCAGCATTTT. Complete variable domain (other parts from reference TRBV30 and TRBJ1-5): SQTIHQWPATLVQPVGSPLSLECTVEGTSNPNLYWYRQAAGRGLQLLFYSVGIGQISSEVPQNLSASRPQDRQFILSSKKLLLSDSGFYLCAWSSDRNQPQHFGDGTRLSIL.

This sequence joins TRBV20-1 and TRBJ2-3; TRBD2 might be the D (5 bases). Trimming stripped 6 bases from V and 4 bases from J, with 8 bases between. Germline CDR1 and CDR2: DFQATT and SNEGSKA (reference sequence). There are 11 residues in the CDR3. The CDR3 loop reads CSALLADTQYF. DNA for the CDR3: TGCAGTGCCCTACTAGCAGATACGCAGTATTTT.

The chain couples TRBV27 to TRBJ2-7; D may be TRBD1 (7 bases). CDR1 is MNHEY, CDR2 SMNVEV, per germline (reference sequence). Trimming took off 2 bases at V and 2 bases at J, with 10 bases between the two ends. The CDR3 runs to 14 residues. CDR3 residues: CASSLQGGPYEQYF. As DNA, the CDR3 is TGTGCCAGCAGTTTACAGGGGGGCCCCTACGAGCAGTACTTC.

V is TRBV29-1 and J is TRBJ2-7; D perhaps matches TRBD1 (5 bases). Germline-derived CDR1 and CDR2 are SQVTM and ANQGSEA. This CDR3 contains 13 residues. The V end lost 5 bases, the J end lost 2 bases, and 13 bases lay between the germline ends. In nucleotides, the CDR3 is TGCAGCGTTAAAGGCAGGGCCACCTACGAGCAGTACTTC. This codes for CSVKGRATYEQYF.

This clone appeared a single time. J is TRBJ2-2 and V is TRBV4-2; a possible D gene is TRBD1 (6 bases). CDR1 is LGHNA and CDR2 is YNFKEQ in the germline V gene. The V end was cut by 0 bases, the J end by 2 bases, with 7 bases between. CDR3 length: 15 amino acids. CDR3: CASSQEGHNTGELFF. The CDR3, as DNA: TGTGCCAGCAGCCAAGAGGGACACAACACCGGGGAGCTGTTTTTT.

V and J are TRBV9 and TRBJ2-1; D unclear. V lost 3 bases and J 6 bases, leaving 13 bases between the germline ends. The CDR3 has 14 amino acids. From germline, CDR1 is SGDLS and CDR2 YYNGEE. CDR3 bases: TGTGCCAGCAGCGAGTTCCCCAGCTCCAATGAGCAGTTCTTC. Protein sequence: CASSEFPSSNEQFF.

The chain carries TRBV5-1 and TRBJ2-2; no clear D gene. CDR3 size: 14 residues. Per the germline V gene, CDR1 is SGHRS and CDR2 is YFSETQ. V was pared by 0 bases and J by 1 base, with 4 bases between. The CDR3: CASSLDKNTGELFF. For the CDR3, the DNA is TGCGCCAGCAGCTTGGACAAGAACACCGGGGAGCTGTTTTTT. The full variable domain, with the rest looked up from reference TRBV5-1 and TRBJ2-2, is KAGVTQTPRYLIKTRGQQVTLSCSPISGHRSVSWYQQTPGQGLQFLFEYFSETQRNKGNFPGRFSGRQFSNSRSEMNVSTLELGDSALYLCASSLDKNTGELFFGEGSRLTVL.

This sequence joins TRBV5-4 and TRBJ2-3; possible D gene TRBD2, 5 bases. The CDR3 covers 15 residues. Per germline, CDR1 SGHNT and CDR2 YYREEE (reference sequence). Between the trimmed V and J ends, which lost 3 bases and 0 bases, there was a span of 11 bases. CDR3 sequence: CASSSRTGSTDTQYF. The DNA of the CDR3 is TGTGCCAGCAGCTCCCGGACGGGAAGCACAGATACGCAGTATTTT.

The rearrangement links TRBV27 to TRBJ1-5; a possible D gene is TRBD1 (5 bases). V gave up 2 bases and J gave up 2 bases, with 10 bases separating them. The germline V gene has CDR1 MNHEY and CDR2 SMNVEV (reference sequence). This CDR3 is 15 amino acids long. The CDR3 DNA reads as TGTGCCAGCAGTTTAGCAGGGAATCGCAATCAGCCCCAGCATTTT. Encoded protein: CASSLAGNRNQPQHF.

This sequence joins TRBV29-1 and TRBJ2-1; no firm D call. The germline V gene has CDR1 SQVTM and CDR2 ANQGSEA. The CDR3 is 14 residues long. Trimming pared 2 bases from V and 0 bases from J, leaving 8 bases between. CDR3 region: CSVEYRSSYNEQFF. CDR3 nucleotides: TGCAGCGTTGAATATCGAAGCTCCTACAATGAGCAGTTCTTC.

This clone was detected a few times. V usage is TRBV29-1 and J usage is TRBJ2-1; no clear D. Germline CDR1 and CDR2: SQVTM and ANQGSEA. CDR3 size: 11 residues. Deletions cut 5 bases from V and 3 bases from J, with 5 bases between. DNA of the CDR3: TGCAGCGTTCCGGGCTACAATGAGCAGTTCTTC. It is translated as CSVPGYNEQFF.

This clone was detected once. The chain carries TRBV7-9 and TRBJ2-1, with D tentatively TRBD1 (5 bases). CDR1 is SEHNR, CDR2 FQNEAQ, per germline (reference sequence). Trimming removed 1 base from V and 4 bases from J, with 11 bases in between. This CDR3 comprises 15 residues. The CDR3 sequence: CASSLDGADYNEQFF. As DNA, the CDR3 is TGTGCCAGCAGCTTAGATGGGGCAGATTACAATGAGCAGTTCTTC.

V and J are TRBV30 and TRBJ2-1; D is perhaps TRBD1 or TRBD2 (5 bases each). Germline loops: CDR1 GTSNPN, CDR2 SVGIG (reference sequence). Trimming stripped 4 bases from V and 7 bases from J, with 14 bases between. This CDR3 has 13 residues. The CDR3 loop is CAWKLRGMNEQFF. As DNA, the CDR3 is TGTGCCTGGAAATTGAGGGGAATGAATGAGCAGTTCTTC.

The chain employs TRBV7-2 and TRBJ2-5; D gene unclear. This CDR3 comprises 13 residues. Germline lookup yields CDR1 SGHTA and CDR2 FQGNSA. Deletions cut 2 bases from V and 5 bases from J, with 9 bases between. Here the CDR3 DNA reads TGTGCCAGCAGCTTATTGGGGTTGGAGACCCAGTACTTC. It yields the protein CASSLLGLETQYF. Supplemented by reference TRBV7-2 and TRBJ2-5, the full variable domain reads GAGVSQSPSNKVTEKGKDVELRCDPISGHTALYWYRQSLGQGLEFLIYFQGNSAPDKSGLPSDRFSAERTGGSVSTLTIQRTQQEDSAVYLCASSLLGLETQYFGPGTRLLVL.

The V and J genes are TRBV20-1 and TRBJ2-3, with 8 bases lining up with TRBD1. CDR1 is DFQATT and CDR2 is SNEGSKA in the germline V gene (reference sequence). With 4 bases clipped from V and 11 bases from J, the junction kept 5 bases outside the gene matches. This CDR3 has 11 residues. This CDR3 is CSATGQGEQYF. The CDR3, as DNA: TGCAGTGCTACCGGACAGGGAGAGCAGTATTTT.

The rearrangement joins TRBV29-1 to TRBJ2-2; D is possibly TRBD2 (5 bases). This CDR3 spans 15 amino acids. Germline V gene lookup returns CDR1 SQVTM and CDR2 ANQGSEA. V lost 5 bases to trimming and J lost 3 bases, with 16 bases between them. CDR3 protein: CSVTGSLKDTGELFF. The DNA of the CDR3 is TGCAGCGTTACGGGGTCTCTCAAGGACACCGGGGAGCTGTTTTTT.